This TCR beta chain was recorded in a study of CXCR3-negative and CXCR3-positive naive CD8 T cells. Overall study findings and caveats: Naive CXCR3-positive and CXCR3-negative cells shared TRBV-TRBJ usage; memory cells diverged. For CXCR3-positive naive cells, TRB CDR3s were more hydrophobic than those of CXCR3-negative naive cells. Naive subsets were similarly diverse, while memory CD8+ repertoires were much less diverse.

Libraries were UMI-labeled 5' RACE TRB cDNA. With the 5' RACE reads reprocessed, TCRdb shows one record per CDR3 protein and no DNA. This listing includes around 50,000 distinct CDR3 sequences. The CDR3 covers 16 residues. The germline V gene has CDR1 LGHNA and CDR2 YSLEER. A remark on this clonotype: Its cognate antigen is unknown.

Every individual CD8+ T cell subset underwent sorting in triplicate at more than 250,000 cells apiece. The origin of this receptor is a human donor in good health. Some clones in this sample may be carry-over from other donors' samples. V gene TRBV4-3 combines with J gene TRBJ2-1; TCRdb's D call, TRBD1, is unchecked because there is no DNA. Material: naive CXCR3- CD8+ T cells from blood. As for subset: CD45RO-CCR7+CD27+CD95- naive CD8+ T cells lacking CXCR3 (TNR3-). CDR3 residues: CASSQATGGAWNEQFF.